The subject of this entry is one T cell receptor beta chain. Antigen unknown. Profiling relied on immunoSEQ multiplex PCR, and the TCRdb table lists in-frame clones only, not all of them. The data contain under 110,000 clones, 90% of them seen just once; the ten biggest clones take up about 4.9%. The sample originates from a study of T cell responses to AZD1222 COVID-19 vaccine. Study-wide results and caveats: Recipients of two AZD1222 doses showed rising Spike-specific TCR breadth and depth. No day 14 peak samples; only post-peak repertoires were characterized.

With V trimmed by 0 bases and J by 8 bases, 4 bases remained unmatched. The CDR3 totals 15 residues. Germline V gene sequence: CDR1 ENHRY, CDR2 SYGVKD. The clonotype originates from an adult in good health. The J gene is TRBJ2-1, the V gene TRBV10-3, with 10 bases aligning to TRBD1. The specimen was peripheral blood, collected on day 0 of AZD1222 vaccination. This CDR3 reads CAISESMGQGHEQFF. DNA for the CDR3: TGTGCCATCAGTGAGTCTATGGGACAGGGGCATGAGCAGTTCTTC.